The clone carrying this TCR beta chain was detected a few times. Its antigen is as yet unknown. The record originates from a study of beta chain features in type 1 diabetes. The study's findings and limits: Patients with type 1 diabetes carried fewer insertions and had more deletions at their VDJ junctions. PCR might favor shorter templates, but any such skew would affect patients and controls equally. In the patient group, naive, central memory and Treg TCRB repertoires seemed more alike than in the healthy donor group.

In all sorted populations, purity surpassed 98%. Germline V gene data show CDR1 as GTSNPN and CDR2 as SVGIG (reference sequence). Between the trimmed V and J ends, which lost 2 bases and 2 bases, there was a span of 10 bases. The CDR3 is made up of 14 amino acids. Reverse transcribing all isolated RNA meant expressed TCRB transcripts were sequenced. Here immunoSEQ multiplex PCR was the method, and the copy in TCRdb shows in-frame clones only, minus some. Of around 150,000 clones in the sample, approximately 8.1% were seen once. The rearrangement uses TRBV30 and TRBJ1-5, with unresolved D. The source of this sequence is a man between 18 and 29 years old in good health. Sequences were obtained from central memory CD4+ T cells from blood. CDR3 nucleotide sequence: TGTGCCTGGAGTTACGGGTTGGGCAATCAGCCCCAGCATTTT. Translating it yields CAWSYGLGNQPQHF.